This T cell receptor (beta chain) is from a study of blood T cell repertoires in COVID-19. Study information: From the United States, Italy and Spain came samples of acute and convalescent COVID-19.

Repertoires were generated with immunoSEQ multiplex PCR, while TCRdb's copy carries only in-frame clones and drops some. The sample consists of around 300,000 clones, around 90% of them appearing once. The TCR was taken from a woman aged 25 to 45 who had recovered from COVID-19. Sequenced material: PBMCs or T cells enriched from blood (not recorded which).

The CDR3, as DNA: TGTGCCAGCAGCCCACAGGGAAATCAGCCCCAGCATTTT. Amino acid sequence: CASSPQGNQPQHF. This chain connects TRBV9 to TRBJ1-5, with D possibly matching TRBD1 (6 bases). Trimming removed 4 bases at V and 4 bases at J, with 9 bases between. The CDR3 extends over 13 amino acids. CDR1 is SGDLS, CDR2 YYNGEE, per germline.